The sequence of this T cell receptor beta chain was determined in a study of CD8 T cells in ankylosing spondylitis. Notes on the study in general: Seemingly distinctive of ankylosing spondylitis blood was a TCR beta motif formed by eight highly homologous variants. In the blood and synovial fluid of reactive arthritis, some motif variants had been previously reported. Within matched ankylosing spondylitis synovial fluid, disease-linked clones were reportedly significantly enriched.

V shed 1 base and J 6 bases; nucleotides not matched to a gene: 7. The CDR3 runs 15 residues. Germline loops: CDR1 SEHNR, CDR2 FQNEAQ (reference sequence). TCRdb used MiXCR to reprocess the 5' RACE reads, holding one entry per CDR3 protein. This sample has hundreds of thousands of distinct CDR3 sequences, with about 13% found just once. This clonotype showed up many times. Its antigen is as yet unknown. Sample: blood, either unsorted or a sorted T cell fraction (not recorded which). The chain uses TRBV7-9 and TRBJ1-2; 8 nucleotides line up with TRBD1. The sequence came from a male donor with ankylosing spondylitis. CDR3 bases: TGTGCCAGCAGCTTAGTTGAGGGACAGGCCGATGGCTACACCTTC. It encodes CASSLVEGQADGYTF.